This T cell receptor (beta chain) was sequenced in a study of blood T cell repertoires in COVID-19. Profiling relied on immunoSEQ multiplex PCR, and the TCRdb table lists in-frame clones only, not all of them. This table has 250,000 to 400,000 clones, 90% appearing once. This CDR3 spans 12 amino acids. Germline V gene lookup returns CDR1 SGHRS and CDR2 YFSETQ. The V gene lost 0 bases and the J gene lost 7 bases, with 5 bases spanning the gap. The sequenced material came from peripheral blood. This sequence was found in a woman aged 25 to 39 with COVID-19, enrolled during active disease. This chain uses TRBV5-1 with TRBJ1-3; D remains unclear. The CDR3 region has the DNA TGCGCCAGCAGCTTGGATCGGAACACCATATATTTT. As protein: CASSLDRNTIYF.